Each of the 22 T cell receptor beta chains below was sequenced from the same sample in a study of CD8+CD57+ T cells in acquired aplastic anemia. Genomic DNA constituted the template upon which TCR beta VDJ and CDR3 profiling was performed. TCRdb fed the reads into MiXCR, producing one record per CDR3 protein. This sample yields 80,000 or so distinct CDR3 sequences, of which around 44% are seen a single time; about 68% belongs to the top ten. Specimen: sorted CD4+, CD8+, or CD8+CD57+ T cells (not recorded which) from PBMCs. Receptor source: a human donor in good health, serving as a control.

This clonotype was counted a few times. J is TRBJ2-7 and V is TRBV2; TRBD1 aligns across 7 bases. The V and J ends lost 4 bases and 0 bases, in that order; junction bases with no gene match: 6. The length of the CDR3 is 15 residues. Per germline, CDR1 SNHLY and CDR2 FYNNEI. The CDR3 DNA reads TGTGCCAGCAGTGCCACAGGGGTTGGCTCCTACGAGCAGTACTTC. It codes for CASSATGVGSYEQYF.

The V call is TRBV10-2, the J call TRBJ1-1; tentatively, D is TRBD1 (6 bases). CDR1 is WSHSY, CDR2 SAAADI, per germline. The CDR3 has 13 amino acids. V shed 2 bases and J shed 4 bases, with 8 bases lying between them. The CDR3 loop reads CASSESRGTEAFF. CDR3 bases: TGCGCCAGCAGTGAGAGCAGGGGCACTGAAGCTTTCTTT.

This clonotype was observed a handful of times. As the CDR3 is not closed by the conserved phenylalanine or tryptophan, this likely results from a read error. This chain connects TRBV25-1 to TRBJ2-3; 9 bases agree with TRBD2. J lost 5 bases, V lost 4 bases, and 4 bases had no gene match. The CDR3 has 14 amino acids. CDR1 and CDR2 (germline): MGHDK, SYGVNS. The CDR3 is CASSGGGVVDTQYL. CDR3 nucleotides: TGTGCCAGCAGTGGCGGGGGGGTGGTAGATACGCAGTATCTT.

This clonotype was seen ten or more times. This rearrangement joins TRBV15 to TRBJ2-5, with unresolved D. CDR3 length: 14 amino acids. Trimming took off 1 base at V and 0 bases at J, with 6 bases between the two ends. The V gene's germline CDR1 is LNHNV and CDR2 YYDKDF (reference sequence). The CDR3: CATSRGSDQETQYF. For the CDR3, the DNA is TGTGCCACCAGCAGAGGGTCAGACCAAGAGACCCAGTACTTC.

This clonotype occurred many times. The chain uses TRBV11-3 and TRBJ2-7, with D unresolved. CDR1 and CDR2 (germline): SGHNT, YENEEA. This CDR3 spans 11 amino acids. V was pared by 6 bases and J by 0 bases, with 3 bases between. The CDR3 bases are TGTGCCAGCAGTTCCTCCTACGAGCAGTACTTC. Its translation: CASSSSYEQYF. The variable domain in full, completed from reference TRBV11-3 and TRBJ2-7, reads EAGVVQSPRYKIIEKKQPVAFWCNPISGHNTLYWYLQNLGQGPELLIRYENEEAVDDSQLPKDRFSAERLKGVDSTLKIQPAELGDSAVYLCASSSSYEQYFGPGTRLTVT.

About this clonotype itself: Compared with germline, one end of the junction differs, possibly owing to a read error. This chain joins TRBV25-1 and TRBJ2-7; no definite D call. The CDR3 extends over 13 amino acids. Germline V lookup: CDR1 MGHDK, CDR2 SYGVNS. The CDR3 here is CASRDGISYGQYF. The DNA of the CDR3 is TGTGCCAGCCGTGACGGCATTTCCTACGGGCAGTACTTC.

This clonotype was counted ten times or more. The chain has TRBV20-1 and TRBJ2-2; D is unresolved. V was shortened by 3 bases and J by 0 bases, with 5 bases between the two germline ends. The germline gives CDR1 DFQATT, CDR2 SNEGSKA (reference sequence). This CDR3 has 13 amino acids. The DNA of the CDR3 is TGCAGTGCTAGCAGTGCGAACACCGGGGAGCTGTTTTTT. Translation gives CSASSANTGELFF.

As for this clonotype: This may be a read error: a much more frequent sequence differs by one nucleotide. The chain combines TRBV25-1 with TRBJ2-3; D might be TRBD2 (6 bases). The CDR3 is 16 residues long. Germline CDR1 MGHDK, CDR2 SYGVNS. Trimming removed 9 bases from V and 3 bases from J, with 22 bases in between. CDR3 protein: CASSSAGPPGTDTQYF. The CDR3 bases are TGTGCCAGTAGTTCCGCGGGGCCTCCAGGGACAGATACGCAGTATTTT.

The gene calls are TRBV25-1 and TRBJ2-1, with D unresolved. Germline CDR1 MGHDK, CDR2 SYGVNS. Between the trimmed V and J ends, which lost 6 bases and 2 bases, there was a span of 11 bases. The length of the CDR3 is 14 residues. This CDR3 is CASSYTATYNEQFF. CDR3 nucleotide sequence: TGTGCCAGCAGCTACACCGCTACCTACAATGAGCAGTTCTTC.

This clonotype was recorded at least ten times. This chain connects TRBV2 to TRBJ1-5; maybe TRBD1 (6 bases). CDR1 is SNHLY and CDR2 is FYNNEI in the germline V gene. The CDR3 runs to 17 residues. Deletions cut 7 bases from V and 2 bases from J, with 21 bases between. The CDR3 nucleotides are TGTGCCAGCACAAAAACAGGGAGAGTAGCGGGCAATCAGCCCCAGCATTTT. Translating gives CASTKTGRVAGNQPQHF.

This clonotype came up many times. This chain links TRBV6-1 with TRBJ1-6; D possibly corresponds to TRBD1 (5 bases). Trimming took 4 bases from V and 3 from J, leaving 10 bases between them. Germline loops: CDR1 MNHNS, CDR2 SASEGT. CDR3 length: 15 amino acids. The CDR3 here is CASSVVTDYNSPLHF. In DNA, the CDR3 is TGTGCCAGCAGTGTGGTGACAGACTATAATTCACCCCTCCACTTT.

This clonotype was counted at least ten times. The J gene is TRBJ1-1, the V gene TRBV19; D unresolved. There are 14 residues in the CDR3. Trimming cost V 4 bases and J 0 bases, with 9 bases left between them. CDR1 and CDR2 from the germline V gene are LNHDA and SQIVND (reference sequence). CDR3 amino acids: CASSKEAMNTEAFF. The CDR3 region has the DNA TGTGCCAGTAGTAAAGAGGCTATGAACACTGAAGCTTTCTTT.

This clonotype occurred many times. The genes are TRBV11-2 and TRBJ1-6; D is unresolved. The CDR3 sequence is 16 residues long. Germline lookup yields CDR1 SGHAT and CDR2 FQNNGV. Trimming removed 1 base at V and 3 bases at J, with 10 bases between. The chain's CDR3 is CASSLGLYSYNSPLHF. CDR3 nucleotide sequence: TGTGCCAGCAGCTTAGGTCTCTACAGCTATAATTCACCCCTCCACTTT.

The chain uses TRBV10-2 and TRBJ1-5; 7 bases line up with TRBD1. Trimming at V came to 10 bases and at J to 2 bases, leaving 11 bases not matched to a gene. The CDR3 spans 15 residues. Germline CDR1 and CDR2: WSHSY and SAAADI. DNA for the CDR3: TGCGCCACCGACAGTCGGACAGGAGGCAATCAGCCCCAGCATTTT. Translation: CATDSRTGGNQPQHF.

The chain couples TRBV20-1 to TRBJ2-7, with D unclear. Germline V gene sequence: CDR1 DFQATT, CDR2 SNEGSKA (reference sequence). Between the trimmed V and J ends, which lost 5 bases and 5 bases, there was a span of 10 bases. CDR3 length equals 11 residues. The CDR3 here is CSASSGHEQYF. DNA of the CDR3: TGCAGTGCTTCGTCTGGCCACGAGCAGTACTTC.

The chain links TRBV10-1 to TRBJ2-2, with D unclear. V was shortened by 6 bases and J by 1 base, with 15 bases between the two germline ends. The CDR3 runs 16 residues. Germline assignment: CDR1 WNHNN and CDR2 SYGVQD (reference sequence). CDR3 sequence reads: CASSQVYDQNTGELFF. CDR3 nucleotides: TGCGCCAGCAGCCAAGTGTATGACCAGAACACCGGGGAGCTGTTTTTT.

In DNA form, the CDR3 reads TGTGCCTGGAGCCCGGGACAGGGATACGAGCAGTACTTC. Translation: CAWSPGQGYEQYF. The rearrangement links TRBV30 to TRBJ2-7, with 9 nucleotides matching TRBD1. From germline, CDR1 is GTSNPN and CDR2 SVGIG (reference sequence). The CDR3 totals 13 residues. The V gene end was trimmed by 3 bases and the J gene end by 4 bases; junction bases not matched to a gene: 4.

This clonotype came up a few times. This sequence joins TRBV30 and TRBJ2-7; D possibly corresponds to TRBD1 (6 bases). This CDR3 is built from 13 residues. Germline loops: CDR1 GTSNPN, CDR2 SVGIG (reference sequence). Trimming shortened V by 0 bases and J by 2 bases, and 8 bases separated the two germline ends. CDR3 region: CAWSVGTTYEQYF. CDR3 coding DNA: TGTGCCTGGAGTGTAGGGACAACCTACGAGCAGTACTTC.

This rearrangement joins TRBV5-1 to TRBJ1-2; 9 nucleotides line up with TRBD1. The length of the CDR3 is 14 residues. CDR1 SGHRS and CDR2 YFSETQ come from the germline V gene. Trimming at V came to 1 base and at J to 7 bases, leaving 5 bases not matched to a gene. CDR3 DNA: TGCGCCAGCAGCTTGCCCCAGACAGGGGGTGGCTACACCTTC. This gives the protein CASSLPQTGGGYTF.

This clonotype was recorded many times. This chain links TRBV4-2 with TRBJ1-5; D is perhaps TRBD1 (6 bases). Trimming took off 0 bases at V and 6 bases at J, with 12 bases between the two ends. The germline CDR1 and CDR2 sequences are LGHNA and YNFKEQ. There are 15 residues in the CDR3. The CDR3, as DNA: TGTGCCAGCAGCCAAGATGCGGCAGGGGTTCAGCCCCAGCATTTT. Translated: CASSQDAAGVQPQHF.

The CDR3 loop is CSVVTRTDTQYF. In nucleotides, the CDR3 is TGCAGCGTCGTCACCCGTACAGATACGCAGTATTTT. The chain employs TRBV29-1 and TRBJ2-3; D is undetermined. CDR1 is SQVTM, CDR2 ANQGSEA, per germline. CDR3 length: 12 residues. Trimming left V 6 bases short and J 3 bases short, with 10 bases between.

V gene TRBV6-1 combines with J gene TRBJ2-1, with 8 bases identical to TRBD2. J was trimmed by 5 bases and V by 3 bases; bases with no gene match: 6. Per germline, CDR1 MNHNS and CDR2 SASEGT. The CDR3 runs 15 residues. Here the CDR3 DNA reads TGTGCCAGCAGTGATCGGGGGGGTACAAACAATGAGCAGTTCTTC. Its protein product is CASSDRGGTNNEQFF.